Shown below are 27 T cell receptor beta chains from a single sample sequenced in a study of blood T cell repertoires in COVID-19. Sequencing was performed with immunoSEQ multiplex PCR; in TCRdb, only in-frame clones are kept and a portion is missing. This table has tens of thousands of clones, approximately 86% appearing once. The specimen sequenced was peripheral blood. The source is a man aged 45-60 years with active or convalescent COVID-19.

The J gene is TRBJ2-1, the V gene TRBV18; TRBD2 matches at 8 bases. The trim removed 6 bases at V and 10 bases at J, leaving 11 bases unmatched. Germline lookup yields CDR1 KGHSH and CDR2 LQKENI. The CDR3 spans 14 residues. As DNA, the CDR3 is TGTGCCAGCTCCCCGGGGGGGGTTCTCAGAGAGCAGTTCTTC. It specifies CASSPGGVLREQFF.

CDR3 sequence (DNA): TGTGCCAGCAGCGTAAGGGGACAGGGAAACACCATATATTTT. The encoded protein is CASSVRGQGNTIYF. V gene TRBV9 combines with J gene TRBJ1-3; the match to TRBD1 covers 7 bases. Losses at the gene ends were 1 base for V and 4 bases for J; bases not matched to a gene: 2. The length of the CDR3 is 14 residues. CDR1 SGDLS and CDR2 YYNGEE come from the germline V gene.

The chain is built from TRBV7-9 and TRBJ1-2; 10 bases are a match to TRBD1. Germline CDR1 and CDR2: SEHNR and FQNEAQ (reference sequence). The CDR3 runs to 15 residues. With V trimmed by 4 bases and J by 1 base, 3 bases remained unmatched. CDR3 coding DNA: TGTGCCAGCAGCTCGGGACAGGGGAATAACTATGGCTACACCTTC. Translated: CASSSGQGNNYGYTF.

The chain is built from TRBV27 and TRBJ1-4, with a tentative D call TRBD1 (6 bases). Germline CDR1 and CDR2: MNHEY and SMNVEV (reference sequence). V gave up 5 bases and J gave up 6 bases, with 22 bases separating them. The CDR3 runs to 17 residues. The CDR3 DNA reads as TGTGCCAGCAGTCCCCATCATCGGGGGGCAAACTATGAAAAACTGTTTTTT. Its translation is CASSPHHRGANYEKLFF.

This clone was seen only once. This rearrangement joins TRBV19 to TRBJ2-4, with TRBD2 matching over 8 bases. This CDR3 is built from 14 residues. Germline assignment: CDR1 LNHDA and CDR2 SQIVND (reference sequence). J gave up 8 bases and V 5 bases, and 8 bases lay outside the gene matches. In DNA, the CDR3 is TGTGCCAGTAGTGGCCGGGGGGGCCCGGACATTCAGTACTTC. As protein: CASSGRGGPDIQYF.

The CDR3 region has the DNA TGCGCCAGCAGCCAAGGAGAGGGAGCTGAAGCTTTCTTT. Translated, it gives CASSQGEGAEAFF. J is TRBJ1-1 and V is TRBV4-3; unclear D gene. Trimming removed 1 base at V and 6 bases at J, with 9 bases between. The CDR3 length is 13 residues. Germline V gene lookup returns CDR1 LGHNA and CDR2 YSLEER.

The rearrangement links TRBV5-6 to TRBJ2-4, with D perhaps matching TRBD2 (5 bases). Looked up from germline, CDR1 is SGHDT and CDR2 is YYEEEE. V lost 1 base to trimming and J lost 1 base, with 6 bases between them. The CDR3 is 14 amino acids. The CDR3 DNA reads TGTGCCAGCAGCTTGTGGAGGGCCAAAAACATTCAGTACTTC. Protein sequence: CASSLWRAKNIQYF.

V usage is TRBV6-2 or TRBV6-3 and J usage is TRBJ1-4, with D perhaps matching TRBD1 (5 bases). The CDR3 covers 15 residues. V gave up 1 base and J gave up 6 bases, with 12 bases separating them. Germline assignment: CDR1 MNHEY and CDR2 SVGEGT. The CDR3 DNA follows: TGTGCCAGCAGTTACTACGACAGACCCCATGAAAAACTGTTTTTT. It codes for CASSYYDRPHEKLFF.

The chain employs TRBV6-1 and TRBJ1-2, with a possible D match to TRBD1 (6 bases). The V end lost 3 bases, the J end lost 4 bases, and 15 bases lay between the germline ends. The CDR3 totals 15 residues. Germline values: CDR1 MNHNS, CDR2 SASEGT. The CDR3, as DNA: TGTGCCAGCAGTGAGGCGGTACAGGGTGGCTATGGCTACACCTTC. Protein sequence: CASSEAVQGGYGYTF.

Notes on this clone: An end of the junction differs from the germline gene, which may be a read error. The genes are TRBV5-4 and TRBJ1-2; the D gene is possibly TRBD1 (5 bases). The germline V gene encodes CDR1 SGHNT and CDR2 YYREEE (reference sequence). This CDR3 has 15 residues. In DNA, the CDR3 is TGTGCCAGCACCTTGGGGTCAGGGCCCTTGGATGGCTACACCTTC. It yields the protein CASTLGSGPLDGYTF.

J is TRBJ2-7 and V is TRBV5-1, with a weak D call TRBD1 (6 bases). The germline V and J ends were trimmed by 2 bases and 2 bases, with 14 bases remaining between them. The CDR3 has 15 amino acids. The germline V gene has CDR1 SGHRS and CDR2 YFSETQ. DNA of the CDR3: TGCGCCAGCAGCTTTCAGGGGAACGAGGCCTACGAGCAGTACTTC. Encoded protein: CASSFQGNEAYEQYF. The full variable domain, its missing parts supplied by reference TRBV5-1 and TRBJ2-7, is KAGVTQTPRYLIKTRGQQVTLSCSPISGHRSVSWYQQTPGQGLQFLFEYFSETQRNKGNFPGRFSGRQFSNSRSEMNVSTLELGDSALYLCASSFQGNEAYEQYFGPGTRLTVT.

Only one count was recorded for this clone. V usage is TRBV10-3 and J usage is TRBJ1-2, with 8 positions matching TRBD1. V lost 6 bases and J lost 0; bases outside the gene matches: 3. Germline values: CDR1 ENHRY, CDR2 SYGVKD. This CDR3 is 14 amino acids long. DNA of the CDR3: TGTGCCATCAGGGACAGGGAAACTAACTATGGCTACACCTTC. Translated: CAIRDRETNYGYTF.

The J gene is TRBJ2-3, the V gene TRBV19, with 11 bases aligning to TRBD2. This CDR3 is built from 15 residues. V gave up 6 bases and J gave up 4 bases; unmatched junction bases: 6. The germline CDR1 and CDR2 sequences are LNHDA and SQIVND (reference sequence). CDR3 in DNA: TGTGCCAGTAGGTTAAGTAGCGGGGGGGCAGATACGCAGTATTTT. The encoded protein is CASRLSSGGADTQYF.

The chain recombines TRBV6-5 with TRBJ1-2; D perhaps matches TRBD1 (5 bases). CDR1 MNHEY and CDR2 SVGAGI come from the germline V gene. Trimming removed 4 bases at V and 6 bases at J, with 12 bases between. CDR3 size: 13 residues. In nucleotides, the CDR3 is TGTGCCAGCAGTTCTGAAAGGGGTAATGGCTACACCTTC. This translates into CASSSERGNGYTF.

The V call is TRBV12-3 or TRBV12-4, the J call TRBJ1-3, with D hard to call. Trimming cost V 8 bases and J 5 bases, with 10 bases left between them. The length of the CDR3 is 12 residues. The CDR3 is CASGTTRNTIYF. DNA of the CDR3: TGTGCCAGCGGAACTACGAGAAACACCATATATTTT.

The CDR3 nucleotides read TGTGCCAGTAGTATGCGGGGCGACAGTCCCTACAATGAGCAGTTCTTC. Amino acids: CASSMRGDSPYNEQFF. This sequence joins TRBV19 and TRBJ2-1; D perhaps matches TRBD2 (6 bases). Trimming took 3 bases from V and 2 from J, leaving 14 bases between them. CDR1 is LNHDA, CDR2 SQIVND, per germline (reference sequence). There are 16 residues in the CDR3.

This clone was observed a single time. V gene TRBV6-5 combines with J gene TRBJ2-7; 8 bases are a match to TRBD2. CDR3 length equals 15 residues. Germline V gene lookup returns CDR1 MNHEY and CDR2 SVGAGI. The junction had 14 bases not matched to a gene; V was cut back by 8 bases and J by 5 bases. CDR3 amino acids: CASGDERGHRHEQYV. The CDR3 DNA reads as TGTGCCAGCGGCGACGAGCGGGGGCACCGCCACGAGCAGTACGTC.

The V gene is TRBV18, the J gene TRBJ2-7; 14 bases are shared with TRBD2. The CDR3 contains 17 residues. The germline V gene encodes CDR1 KGHSH and CDR2 LQKENI. The V segment lost 3 bases and the J segment 7 bases; nucleotides outside the gene matches: 11. The CDR3 spells CASSPGTSGGSGGEQYF. The CDR3 DNA sequence: TGTGCCAGCTCACCGGGGACTAGCGGGGGCTCCGGGGGAGAGCAGTACTTC.

The chain has TRBV7-2 and TRBJ1-1, with D hard to call. Trimming took 0 bases from V and 1 from J, leaving 9 bases between them. The CDR3 is 15 residues long. Germline V gene sequence: CDR1 SGHTA, CDR2 FQGNSA. CDR3 protein: CASSLASSGNTEAFF. CDR3 nucleotide sequence: TGTGCCAGCAGCTTAGCGAGCTCGGGGAACACTGAAGCTTTCTTT.

Regarding this clone: Other DNA sequences in the sample encode the same CDR3. V gene TRBV3-1 (or the pseudogene TRBV3-2) combines with J gene TRBJ2-5, with unresolved D. Trimming took 1 base from V and 5 from J, leaving 5 bases between them. The germline gives CDR1 LGHDT, CDR2 YNNKEL (reference sequence). The CDR3 covers 12 residues. CDR3 loop: CASSQAGETQYF. In DNA, the CDR3 is TGTGCCAGCAGCCAAGCCGGTGAGACCCAGTACTTC.

The genes are TRBV6-2 or TRBV6-3 and TRBJ2-3; TRBD2 might be the D (7 bases). Trimming removed 2 bases from V and 4 bases from J, with 10 bases in between. The CDR3 is 14 amino acids. Germline V gives CDR1 MNHEY, CDR2 SVGEGT. The CDR3 DNA reads TGTGCCAGCAGTTACGGGGGGGCCTCAGATACGCAGTATTTT. Amino acid sequence: CASSYGGASDTQYF.

The DNA for the CDR3 is TGCGCCAGCAGCTCCTCAGGGGGCAATCAGCCCCAGCATTTT. As protein: CASSSSGGNQPQHF. The chain employs TRBV5-1 and TRBJ1-5; D perhaps matches TRBD1 (6 bases). The CDR3 extends over 14 amino acids. V lost 3 bases and J lost 2, with 9 bases in between. Germline-derived CDR1 and CDR2 are SGHRS and YFSETQ.

The V call is TRBV5-1, the J call TRBJ2-1, with 7 bases matching TRBD2. The CDR3 runs to 15 residues. V shed 4 bases, J shed 9 bases, and the junction held 13 bases outside the gene matches. Per the germline V gene, CDR1 is SGHRS and CDR2 is YFSETQ. Here the CDR3 DNA reads TGCGCCAGCAGCGCGGGCGGGACTAATGCCGGTGAGCAGTTCTTC. It codes for CASSAGGTNAGEQFF.

CDR3 in amino acids: CASSVRRGANTGELFF. The CDR3 DNA reads as TGTGCCAGCAGCGTCCGTCGGGGGGCGAACACCGGGGAGCTGTTTTTT. J is TRBJ2-2 and V is TRBV7-8; 7 bases align to TRBD2. The length of the CDR3 is 16 residues. V trimming: 5 bases; J trimming: 0 bases; junction bases outside the gene matches: 6. CDR1 is SGHVS, CDR2 FQNEAQ, per germline.

The J gene is TRBJ2-1, the V gene TRBV7-9; 7 bases are shared with TRBD2. This CDR3 spans 13 amino acids. V lost 0 bases and J lost 10; bases outside the gene matches: 3. Germline V CDR1 and CDR2: SEHNR, FQNEAQ (reference sequence). CDR3 in amino acids: CASSLAGGGEQFF. CDR3 DNA: TGTGCCAGCAGCTTAGCCGGGGGAGGGGAGCAGTTCTTC.

This chain connects TRBV24-1 to TRBJ2-3; the match to TRBD1 covers 12 bases. CDR1 and CDR2 (germline): KGHDR, SFDVKD. Trimming cost V 8 bases and J 4 bases; bases outside gene matches: 6. The CDR3 runs to 15 residues. In DNA, the CDR3 is TGTGCCACCAACTCCGGGACAGGGGGCGCAGATACGCAGTATTTT. As protein: CATNSGTGGADTQYF.

The rearrangement joins TRBV19 to TRBJ1-5, with 7 positions matching TRBD1. The CDR3 totals 16 residues. The V gene's germline CDR1 is LNHDA and CDR2 SQIVND (reference sequence). After removal of 3 bases from V and 7 bases from J, the junction contained 12 bases not matched to a gene. The CDR3 loop reads CASSIPGQRPRQPQHF. DNA of the CDR3: TGTGCCAGTAGTATTCCGGGACAGCGACCAAGGCAGCCCCAGCATTTT. Together with reference TRBV19 and TRBJ1-5, the CDR3 gives the full variable domain: DGGITQSPKYLFRKEGQNVTLSCEQNLNHDAMYWYRQDPGQGLRLIYYSQIVNDFQKGDIAEGYSVSREKKESFPLTVTSAQKNPTAFYLCASSIPGQRPRQPQHFGDGTRLSIL.